This T cell receptor beta chain was profiled in a study of human T cells and chemical hapten exposure. TCRdb called the RACE reads again in MiXCR, with one record for every CDR3 protein. This table holds some 110,000 distinct CDR3 sequences, 11% found once. Time point defined: patch test 3, about 24 weeks after DPC sensitization. The treatment is: therapeutic diphenylcyclopropenone sensitization with weekly scalp DPC. With 0 bases clipped from V and 0 bases from J, the junction kept 6 bases outside the gene matches. Germline assignment: CDR1 SQVTM and CDR2 ANQGSEA. The CDR3 covers 16 residues. Here the sequenced sample was whole blood, taken in connection with sensitization to the hapten diphenylcyclopropenone (DPC). This chain links TRBV29-1 with TRBJ2-3, with TRBD2 matching over 7 bases. The TCR originated in a woman between 45 and 60 years old with alopecia areata. Some clones in this sample may be carry-over from other donors' samples. The CDR3 region has the DNA TGCAGCGTTGAAGATCTTCCTAGCGGAAGCACAGATACGCAGTATTTT. Its protein product is CSVEDLPSGSTDTQYF.